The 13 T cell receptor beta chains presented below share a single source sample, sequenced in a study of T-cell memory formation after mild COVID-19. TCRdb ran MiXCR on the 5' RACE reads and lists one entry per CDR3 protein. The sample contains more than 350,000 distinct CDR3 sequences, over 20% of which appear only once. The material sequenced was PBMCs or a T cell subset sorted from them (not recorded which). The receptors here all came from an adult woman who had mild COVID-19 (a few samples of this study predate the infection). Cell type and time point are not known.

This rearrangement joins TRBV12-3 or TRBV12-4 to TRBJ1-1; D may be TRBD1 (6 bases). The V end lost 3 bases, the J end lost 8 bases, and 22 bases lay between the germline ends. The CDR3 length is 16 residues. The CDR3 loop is CASSFRGGPPPMEAFF. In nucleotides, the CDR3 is TGTGCCAGCAGTTTTCGCGGGGGCCCACCACCCATGGAAGCTTTCTTT.

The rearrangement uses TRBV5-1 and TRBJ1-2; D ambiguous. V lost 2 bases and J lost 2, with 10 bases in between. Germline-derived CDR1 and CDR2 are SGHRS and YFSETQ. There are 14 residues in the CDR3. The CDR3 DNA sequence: TGCGCCAGCAGCTTTCGACGGTGGAACTATGGCTACACCTTC. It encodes CASSFRRWNYGYTF.

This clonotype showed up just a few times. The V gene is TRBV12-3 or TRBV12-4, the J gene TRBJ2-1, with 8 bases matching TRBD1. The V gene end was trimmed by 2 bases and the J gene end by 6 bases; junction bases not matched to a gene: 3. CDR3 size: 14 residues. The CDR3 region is CASSLNQGANEQFF. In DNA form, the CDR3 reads TGTGCCAGCAGTTTAAATCAGGGGGCCAATGAGCAGTTCTTC.

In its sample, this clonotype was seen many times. CDR3 in DNA: TGCAGTGCAAAGCTCCCCCAGGGTCTGACCACTGAAGCTTTCTTT. Amino acids: CSAKLPQGLTTEAFF. The chain employs TRBV20-1 and TRBJ1-1; a possible D gene is TRBD1 (5 bases). The CDR3 totals 15 residues. Trimming pared 6 bases from V and 4 bases from J, leaving 21 bases between. Germline V gene sequence: CDR1 DFQATT, CDR2 SNEGSKA (reference sequence).

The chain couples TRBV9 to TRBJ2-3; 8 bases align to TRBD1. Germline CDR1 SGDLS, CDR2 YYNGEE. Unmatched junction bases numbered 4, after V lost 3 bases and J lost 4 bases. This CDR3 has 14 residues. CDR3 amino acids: CASSAQGEADTQYF. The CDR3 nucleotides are TGTGCCAGCAGCGCACAGGGGGAAGCAGATACGCAGTATTTT.

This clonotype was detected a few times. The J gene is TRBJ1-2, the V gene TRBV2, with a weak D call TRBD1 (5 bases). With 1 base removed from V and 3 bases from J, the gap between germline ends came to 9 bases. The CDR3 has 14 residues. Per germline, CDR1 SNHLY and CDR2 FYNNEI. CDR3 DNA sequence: TGTGCCAGCAGTGAAGAGGGGTTTTACTATGGCTACACCTTC. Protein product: CASSEEGFYYGYTF.

CDR3 sequence: CASSLFLGQGRGAGTDTQYF. Written as DNA, the CDR3 is TGTGCCAGCAGCTTATTCTTAGGACAGGGAAGGGGCGCTGGCACAGATACGCAGTATTTT. The genes are TRBV7-9 and TRBJ2-3, with 8 bases matching TRBD1. Germline assignment: CDR1 SEHNR and CDR2 FQNEAQ (reference sequence). V lost 2 bases and J lost 1; bases outside the gene matches: 17. The CDR3 has 20 amino acids.

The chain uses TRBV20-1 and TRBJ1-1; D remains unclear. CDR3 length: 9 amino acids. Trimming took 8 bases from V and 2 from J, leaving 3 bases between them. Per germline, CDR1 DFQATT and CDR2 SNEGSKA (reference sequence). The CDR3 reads CSTNTEAFF. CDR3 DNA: TGCAGTACAAACACTGAAGCTTTCTTT.

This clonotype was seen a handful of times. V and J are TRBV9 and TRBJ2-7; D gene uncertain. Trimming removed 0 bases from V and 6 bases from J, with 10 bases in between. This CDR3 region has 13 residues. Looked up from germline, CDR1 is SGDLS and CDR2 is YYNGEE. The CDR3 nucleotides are TGTGCCAGCAGCGTAGAATTGTGGGGCGAGCAGTACTTC. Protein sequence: CASSVELWGEQYF.

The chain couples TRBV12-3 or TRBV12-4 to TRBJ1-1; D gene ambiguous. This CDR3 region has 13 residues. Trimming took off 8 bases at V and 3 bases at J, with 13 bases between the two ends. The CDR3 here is CASGAGLYTEAFF. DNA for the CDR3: TGTGCCAGCGGTGCCGGGTTATACACTGAAGCTTTCTTT.

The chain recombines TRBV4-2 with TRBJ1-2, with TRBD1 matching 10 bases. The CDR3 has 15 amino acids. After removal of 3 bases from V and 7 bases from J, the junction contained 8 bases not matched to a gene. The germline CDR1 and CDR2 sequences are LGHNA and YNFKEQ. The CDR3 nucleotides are TGTGCCAGCAGCCAGACCAGGACAGGGGGAGCTGGCTACACCTTC. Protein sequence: CASSQTRTGGAGYTF.

CDR3 bases: TGTGCCAGCAGTGAAGGGGGTAAGGTGAACACTGAAGCTTTCTTT. Its translation: CASSEGGKVNTEAFF. The V and J genes are TRBV27 and TRBJ1-1; D is perhaps TRBD1 (6 bases). With 5 bases removed from V and 0 bases from J, the gap between germline ends came to 13 bases. The CDR3 is 15 residues long. Germline values: CDR1 MNHEY, CDR2 SMNVEV (reference sequence).

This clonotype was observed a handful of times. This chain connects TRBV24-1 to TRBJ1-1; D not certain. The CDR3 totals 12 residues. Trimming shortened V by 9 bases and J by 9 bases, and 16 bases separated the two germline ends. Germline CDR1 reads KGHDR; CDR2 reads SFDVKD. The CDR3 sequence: CATRSPWGKAFF. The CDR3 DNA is TGTGCCACCCGGTCCCCTTGGGGAAAAGCTTTCTTT.